The 16 T cell receptor beta chains below all came from one sample that was sequenced in a study of T cell responses to AZD1222 COVID-19 vaccine. Measured with immunoSEQ multiplex PCR; TCRdb has only the in-frame clones, and not every one. Altogether 120,000 or so clones are present, about 90% being singletons, with the ten largest covering approximately 7.9%. The sequences come from peripheral blood, collected 28 days after the second AZD1222 dose. The receptor source for this set is an adult who received the AZD1222 COVID-19 vaccine.

The chain has TRBV7-9 and TRBJ2-1, with D uncertain. Germline CDR1 is SEHNR and CDR2 is FQNEAQ (reference sequence). V lost 4 bases to trimming and J lost 6 bases, with 7 bases between them. This CDR3 is 12 amino acids long. The CDR3 protein is CASSSSINEQFF. In nucleotides, the CDR3 is TGTGCCAGCAGCTCCTCCATCAATGAGCAGTTCTTC.

The gene calls are TRBV2 and TRBJ1-3; D is unclear. The germline CDR1 and CDR2 sequences are SNHLY and FYNNEI. V was clipped by 5 bases and J by 0 bases, with 5 bases between them. This CDR3 region has 13 residues. In DNA form, the CDR3 reads TGTGCCAGCAGTAGTTTCTCTGGAAACACCATATATTTT. This translates into CASSSFSGNTIYF.

J is TRBJ2-3 and V is TRBV6-5; D call uncertain. The V and J ends lost 4 bases and 0 bases respectively, with 8 bases between them. The CDR3 contains 14 residues. In germline, CDR1 is MNHEY, CDR2 SVGAGI. CDR3 bases: TGTGCCAGCAGTTTACAGCCTAGCACAGATACGCAGTATTTT. This translates into CASSLQPSTDTQYF.

The V and J genes are TRBV7-9 and TRBJ2-7, with 12 bases lining up with TRBD2. The CDR3 has 15 residues. Losses at the gene ends were 5 bases for V and 6 bases for J; bases not matched to a gene: 8. Germline values: CDR1 SEHNR, CDR2 FQNEAQ (reference sequence). The CDR3 loop reads CASSPRLAGVLEQYF. CDR3 nucleotides: TGTGCCAGCAGCCCCCGACTAGCGGGAGTCCTCGAGCAGTACTTC.

V usage is TRBV11-2 and J usage is TRBJ1-1; D is perhaps TRBD1 (5 bases). Germline assignment: CDR1 SGHAT and CDR2 FQNNGV. V was shortened by 5 bases and J by 1 base, with 11 bases between the two germline ends. The CDR3 sequence is 14 residues long. CDR3 in amino acids: CASSRLGGNTEAFF. The DNA of the CDR3 is TGTGCCAGCAGCCGACTTGGGGGGAACACTGAAGCTTTCTTT.

This clone was observed a single time. The V and J genes are TRBV28 and TRBJ2-7; D is perhaps TRBD1 (6 bases). The CDR3 extends over 14 amino acids. Trimming stripped 4 bases from V and 4 bases from J, with 14 bases between. Germline values: CDR1 MDHEN, CDR2 SYDVKM. The CDR3 spells CASSSRQESYEQYF. For the CDR3, the DNA is TGTGCCAGCAGTTCGAGACAGGAGAGTTACGAGCAGTACTTC.

This CDR3 is CASSSFPGTGPANTGELFF. The CDR3 DNA reads as TGCGCCAGCAGCTCCTTCCCCGGGACAGGCCCCGCGAACACCGGGGAGCTGTTTTTT. V gene TRBV5-1 combines with J gene TRBJ2-2; 8 nucleotides match TRBD1. The CDR3 is 19 residues long. CDR1 is SGHRS and CDR2 is YFSETQ in the germline V gene. The junction had 13 bases not matched to a gene; V was cut back by 3 bases and J by 0 bases.

The chain employs TRBV28 and TRBJ1-5; 8 bases match TRBD1. Germline V gives CDR1 MDHEN, CDR2 SYDVKM. Losses at the gene ends were 5 bases for V and 4 bases for J; bases not matched to a gene: 13. The CDR3 runs 17 residues. CDR3 loop: CASSPGTGSAKNQPQHF. The DNA for the CDR3 is TGTGCCAGCAGTCCCGGGACAGGTAGTGCTAAGAATCAGCCCCAGCATTTT.

CDR3 nucleotide sequence: TGCGCCAGCAGCCGGCCCCTAGGGGGTTACATGAACACTGAAGCTTTCTTT. Residues: CASSRPLGGYMNTEAFF. The rearrangement uses TRBV4-1 and TRBJ1-1, with a weak D call TRBD1 (6 bases). V gave up 4 bases and J gave up 0 bases, with 18 bases separating them. This CDR3 is built from 17 residues. Germline CDR1 is MGHRA and CDR2 is YSYEKL.

The chain combines TRBV7-2 with TRBJ1-6; 7 bases line up with TRBD1. The CDR3 extends over 18 amino acids. Germline CDR1 and CDR2: SGHTA and FQGNSA. Losses at the gene ends were 5 bases for V and 8 bases for J; bases not matched to a gene: 18. CDR3: CASSHLSGTVGGYSPLHF. In nucleotides, the CDR3 is TGTGCCAGCAGCCACCTCTCAGGGACAGTGGGAGGGTATTCACCCCTCCACTTT.

The chain recombines TRBV7-2 with TRBJ1-2; TRBD1 matches at 8 bases. The germline V gene encodes CDR1 SGHTA and CDR2 FQGNSA. This CDR3 has 14 amino acids. J gave up 7 bases and V 5 bases, and 9 bases lay outside the gene matches. The CDR3 region has the DNA TGTGCCAGCAGCGGGAGACAGGGGTCGTCTGGCTACACCTTC. As protein: CASSGRQGSSGYTF.

The chain has TRBV12-3 or TRBV12-4 and TRBJ2-7, with D tentatively TRBD1 (5 bases). V was trimmed by 3 bases and J by 6 bases, leaving 12 bases between them. The CDR3 length is 13 residues. The CDR3 is CASSFGQGFEQYF. CDR3 DNA: TGTGCCAGCAGTTTCGGTCAGGGTTTCGAGCAGTACTTC.

V gene TRBV19 combines with J gene TRBJ2-6; D unclear. V was cut by 5 bases and J by 0 bases, with 11 bases left in between. The CDR3 has 16 amino acids. Germline V gene lookup returns CDR1 LNHDA and CDR2 SQIVND (reference sequence). The CDR3 DNA reads TGTGCCAGTAGTTCAGGTCCGGACTCTGGGGCCAACGTCCTGACTTTC. Protein: CASSSGPDSGANVLTF.

This chain joins TRBV2 and TRBJ1-2; TRBD1 agrees at 8 bases. The V gene end was trimmed by 1 base and the J gene end by 8 bases; junction bases not matched to a gene: 6. CDR1 is SNHLY and CDR2 is FYNNEI in the germline V gene. This CDR3 has 14 residues. The CDR3 DNA reads as TGTGCCAGCAGTGAAGATAGGACAGGGTGGGGCTACACCTTC. Encoded protein: CASSEDRTGWGYTF. Full variable domain (rest looked up from reference TRBV2 and TRBJ1-2): EPEVTQTPSHQVTQMGQEVILRCVPISNHLYFYWYRQILGQKVEFLVSFYNNEISEKSEIFDDQFSVERPDGSNFTLKIRSTKLEDSAMYFCASSEDRTGWGYTFGSGTRLTVV.

In this sample, this clone turned up once. CDR3 protein: CASTNQGGDGYTF. CDR3 coding DNA: TGTGCCAGCACTAATCAGGGAGGGGATGGCTACACCTTC. This chain links TRBV19 with TRBJ1-2; a possible D gene is TRBD1 (5 bases). The V gene lost 9 bases and the J gene lost 6 bases, with 17 bases spanning the gap. The CDR3 contains 13 residues. Per germline, CDR1 LNHDA and CDR2 SQIVND (reference sequence).

V gene TRBV29-1 combines with J gene TRBJ1-1, with a weak D call TRBD1 (6 bases). The ends were cut back, 7 bases at V and 4 bases at J, with 16 bases in the middle. CDR3 length: 13 amino acids. Germline V CDR1 and CDR2: SQVTM, ANQGSEA. Written as DNA, the CDR3 is TGCAGCGCCGCTCCCCGGGGGGCCACTGAAGCTTTCTTT. This gives the protein CSAAPRGATEAFF.